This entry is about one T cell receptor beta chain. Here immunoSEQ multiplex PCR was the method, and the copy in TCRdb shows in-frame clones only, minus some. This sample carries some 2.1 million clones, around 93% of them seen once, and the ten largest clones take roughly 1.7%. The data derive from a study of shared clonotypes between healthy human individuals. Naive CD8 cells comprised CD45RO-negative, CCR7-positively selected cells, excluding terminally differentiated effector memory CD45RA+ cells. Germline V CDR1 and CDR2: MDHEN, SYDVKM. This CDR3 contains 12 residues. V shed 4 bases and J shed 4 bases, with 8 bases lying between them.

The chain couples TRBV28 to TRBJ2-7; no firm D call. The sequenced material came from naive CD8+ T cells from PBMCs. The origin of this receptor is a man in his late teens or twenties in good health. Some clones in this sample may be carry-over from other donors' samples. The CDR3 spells CASSYVPYEQYF. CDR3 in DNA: TGTGCCAGCAGTTACGTCCCTTACGAGCAGTACTTC.